These 27 T cell receptor beta chains were sequenced from one sample in a study of cytomegalovirus exposure and HLA in healthy donors. Assay used: immunoSEQ multiplex PCR; TCRdb lists only in-frame clones, some missing. The sample gives roughly 60,000 clones, 90% to 97% of which show up once; 0.95% to 1.5% is in the top ten. The sequenced sample consisted of PBMCs. The receptors shown here come from a woman between 18 and 29 years old in good health and CMV-seronegative.

This CDR3 is CASSPQGGGEKLFF. CDR3 nucleotides: TGTGCCAGCAGCCCCCAAGGGGGGGGCGAAAAACTGTTTTTT. J is TRBJ1-4 and V is TRBV7-2, with a possible D match to TRBD1 (6 bases). The germline V gene has CDR1 SGHTA and CDR2 FQGNSA. The CDR3 runs 14 residues. The V end lost 5 bases, the J end lost 8 bases, and 15 bases lay between the germline ends.

V usage is TRBV4-2 and J usage is TRBJ2-1; 11 bases match TRBD2. Germline V gives CDR1 LGHNA, CDR2 YNFKEQ. With V trimmed by 5 bases and J by 5 bases, 5 bases remained unmatched. The CDR3 extends over 15 amino acids. Here the CDR3 reads CASSDTSGSHNEQFF. The CDR3 region has the DNA TGTGCCAGCAGCGATACTAGCGGGAGTCACAATGAGCAGTTCTTC.

The rearrangement uses TRBV7-3 and TRBJ2-1, with TRBD2 matching 9 bases. This CDR3 has 15 residues. Germline loops: CDR1 SGHTA, CDR2 FQGTGA. J lost 0 bases, V lost 5 bases, and 2 bases had no gene match. CDR3 nucleotide sequence: TGTGCCAGCAGCCTGGGACTAGCCTCCTACAATGAGCAGTTCTTC. Protein: CASSLGLASYNEQFF.

This chain uses TRBV28 with TRBJ2-2; D is possibly TRBD2 (6 bases). CDR3 length: 15 residues. The V end lost 6 bases, the J end lost 5 bases, and 16 bases lay between the germline ends. Germline-derived CDR1 and CDR2 are MDHEN and SYDVKM. This CDR3 is CASSLGGAGTGELFF. The CDR3 DNA reads TGTGCCAGCAGCCTAGGAGGGGCGGGTACCGGGGAGCTGTTTTTT.

V gene TRBV18 combines with J gene TRBJ2-1; D possibly corresponds to TRBD1 (5 bases). Germline V gene lookup returns CDR1 KGHSH and CDR2 LQKENI. V was cut by 2 bases and J by 15 bases, with 14 bases left in between. The CDR3 consists of 12 residues. CDR3 nucleotide sequence: TGTGCCAGCTCACCAAAACCCAGGGTATGGTTCTTC. It encodes CASSPKPRVWFF.

The chain is built from TRBV2 and TRBJ1-5; weak D call: TRBD1 (5 bases). This CDR3 is 15 amino acids long. The V end lost 4 bases, the J end lost 3 bases, and 13 bases lay between the germline ends. Germline V lookup: CDR1 SNHLY, CDR2 FYNNEI. CDR3 nucleotide sequence: TGTGCCAGCAGTGGGTGGGTGGGGCCCAATCAGCCCCAGCATTTT. Translated, it gives CASSGWVGPNQPQHF.

This chain connects TRBV19 to TRBJ1-1; weak D call: TRBD1 (5 bases). Germline CDR1 LNHDA, CDR2 SQIVND (reference sequence). V gave up 7 bases and J gave up 3 bases, with 12 bases separating them. CDR3 length: 13 amino acids. The CDR3 loop reads CASKEGSYTEAFF. CDR3 DNA: TGTGCCAGTAAGGAGGGGTCCTACACTGAAGCTTTCTTT.

The chain couples TRBV15 to TRBJ2-1; D possibly corresponds to TRBD2 (5 bases). This CDR3 spans 15 amino acids. Deletions cut 3 bases from V and 2 bases from J, with 11 bases between. Germline assignment: CDR1 LNHNV and CDR2 YYDKDF (reference sequence). In DNA form, the CDR3 reads TGTGCCACCAGCAGGTCGGCCGGGACCTACAATGAGCAGTTCTTC. This codes for CATSRSAGTYNEQFF.

The chain uses TRBV7-2 and TRBJ2-7; weak D call: TRBD2 (7 bases). The length of the CDR3 is 14 residues. Germline lookup yields CDR1 SGHTA and CDR2 FQGNSA. V shed 5 bases and J shed 4 bases, with 15 bases lying between them. For the CDR3, the DNA is TGTGCCAGCAGCCAAAGGGGGGGAGGTTACGAGCAGTACTTC. Translating gives CASSQRGGGYEQYF. Looking up the rest from reference TRBV7-2 and TRBJ2-7 gives the full variable domain: GAGVSQSPSNKVTEKGKDVELRCDPISGHTALYWYRQSLGQGLEFLIYFQGNSAPDKSGLPSDRFSAERTGGSVSTLTIQRTQQEDSAVYLCASSQRGGGYEQYFGPGTRLTVT.

V and J are TRBV2 and TRBJ1-2, with D tentatively TRBD1 (5 bases). Trimming left V 6 bases short and J 8 bases short, with 13 bases between. CDR1 and CDR2 (germline): SNHLY, FYNNEI. There are 12 residues in the CDR3. Here the CDR3 reads CASRRGGDGYTF. The DNA of the CDR3 is TGTGCCAGCAGGCGGGGTGGGGACGGCTACACCTTC.

The chain recombines TRBV5-4 with TRBJ2-1, with TRBD2 matching over 8 bases. Germline V gene sequence: CDR1 SGHNT, CDR2 YYREEE (reference sequence). The J segment lost 5 bases and the V segment lost 0 bases, leaving 10 bases of the junction unmatched. The CDR3 runs to 17 residues. Written as DNA, the CDR3 is TGTGCCAGCAGCTTGGGGGGGTTGGGACTAGGAGACAATGAGCAGTTCTTC. Its protein is CASSLGGLGLGDNEQFF. The full variable domain, in which reference TRBV5-4 and TRBJ2-1 provide the parts outside the CDR3, is ETGVTQSPTHLIKTRGQQVTLRCSSQSGHNTVSWYQQALGQGPQFIFQYYREEENGRGNFPPRFSGLQFPNYSSELNVNALELDDSALYLCASSLGGLGLGDNEQFFGPGTRLTVL.

The V gene is TRBV6-1, the J gene TRBJ1-5; 8 positions match TRBD1. The CDR3 runs to 15 residues. Germline trimming cut 4 bases from V and 4 bases from J; bases unmatched to any gene: 6. Per the germline V gene, CDR1 is MNHNS and CDR2 is SASEGT. CDR3 protein: CASSGQRTGNQPQHF. The CDR3 coding sequence is TGTGCCAGCAGTGGTCAGCGGACAGGGAATCAGCCCCAGCATTTT.

This rearrangement joins TRBV9 to TRBJ1-1; no clear D gene. This CDR3 region has 16 residues. Germline V gene data show CDR1 as SGDLS and CDR2 as YYNGEE. Trimming shortened V by 0 bases and J by 2 bases, and 14 bases separated the two germline ends. CDR3 in DNA: TGTGCCAGCAGCGTAGGAGGTCGATTGGGTAACACTGAAGCTTTCTTT. Amino acid sequence: CASSVGGRLGNTEAFF.

The chain is built from TRBV16 and TRBJ2-7; 7 nucleotides align to TRBD2. After removal of 2 bases from V and 6 bases from J, the junction contained 7 bases not matched to a gene. The CDR3 consists of 14 residues. Germline CDR1 and CDR2: KGHSY and FQNENV. CDR3 in amino acids: CASSQRRELSEQYF. CDR3 DNA sequence: TGTGCCAGCAGCCAACGGCGGGAGCTTTCCGAGCAGTACTTC. The full variable domain, with the rest looked up from reference TRBV16 and TRBJ2-7, is GEEVAQTPKHLVRGEGQKAKLYCAPIKGHSYVFWYQQVLKNEFKFLISFQNENVFDETGMPKERFSAKCLPNSPCSLEIQATKLEDSAVYFCASSQRRELSEQYFGPGTRLTVT.

The V gene is TRBV9, the J gene TRBJ2-7, with D possibly TRBD1 on 6 matching bases. The germline V gene encodes CDR1 SGDLS and CDR2 YYNGEE. The CDR3 is made up of 17 amino acids. V lost 0 bases and J lost 1, with 17 bases in between. CDR3 coding DNA: TGTGCCAGCAGCGTAGGGGCCGGGCAGGGGCTTTCCTACGAGCAGTACTTC. Translated, it gives CASSVGAGQGLSYEQYF.

The V call is TRBV28, the J call TRBJ2-7, with 8 bases fitting TRBD1. The length of the CDR3 is 12 residues. CDR1 MDHEN and CDR2 SYDVKM come from the germline V gene. J gave up 5 bases and V 6 bases, and 3 bases lay outside the gene matches. The CDR3 region has the DNA TGTGCCAGCAGCTCAGGGGGCCACGAGCAGTACTTC. It codes for CASSSGGHEQYF.

This clone was seen once. The chain employs TRBV6-5 and TRBJ2-5; 9 bases line up with TRBD1. Trimming took 6 bases from V and 5 from J; bases not matched to a gene: 10. Germline CDR1 and CDR2: MNHEY and SVGAGI. The CDR3 totals 15 residues. DNA of the CDR3: TGTGCCAGCAGGGGGGCGGGGACAGGGTTGGAGACCCAGTACTTC. Amino acid sequence: CASRGAGTGLETQYF.

The gene calls are TRBV18 and TRBJ2-2; 11 nucleotides match TRBD1. V lost 0 bases, J lost 3 bases, and 0 bases stayed unmatched. This CDR3 comprises 16 residues. In germline, CDR1 is KGHSH, CDR2 LQKENI. This CDR3 reads CASSPPGQGDTGELFF. The CDR3 DNA is TGTGCCAGCTCACCACCGGGACAGGGGGACACCGGGGAGCTGTTTTTT.

In its sample, this clone was seen once. The chain is built from TRBV7-2 and TRBJ2-4, with D possibly TRBD1 on 6 matching bases. Trimming cost V 5 bases and J 6 bases, with 14 bases left between them. CDR1 SGHTA and CDR2 FQGNSA come from the germline V gene. The CDR3 runs to 14 residues. The CDR3 coding sequence is TGTGCCAGCAGCCAGGGGTCCGCGGGAAACATTCAGTACTTC. Encoded protein: CASSQGSAGNIQYF.

The chain uses TRBV7-6 and TRBJ2-3; 7 nucleotides match TRBD2. The ends lost 5 bases at V and 4 bases at J; junction bases unmatched: 9. Germline CDR1 reads SGHVS; CDR2 reads FNYEAQ. This CDR3 is built from 15 residues. The CDR3 region is CASSPWGGSADTQYF. The CDR3 DNA sequence: TGTGCCAGCAGCCCCTGGGGAGGGAGCGCAGATACGCAGTATTTT.

This clone has a handful of counts. The chain combines TRBV10-2 with TRBJ2-1, with 12 positions matching TRBD1. CDR1 and CDR2 from the germline V gene are WSHSY and SAAADI. The CDR3 runs to 20 residues. V dropped 5 bases and J dropped 6; count of bases not matched to a gene: 20. The CDR3 sequence: CASSTTRDRGRGSFPNEQFF. The CDR3 region has the DNA TGCGCCAGCAGTACAACCCGGGACAGGGGGCGGGGGAGTTTCCCCAATGAGCAGTTCTTC.

The V gene is TRBV4-1, the J gene TRBJ2-1; 7 bases line up with TRBD2. From germline, CDR1 is MGHRA and CDR2 YSYEKL. V lost 4 bases to trimming and J lost 2 bases; unmatched junction nucleotides: 11. This CDR3 comprises 17 residues. Here the CDR3 DNA reads TGCGCCAGCAGCCCTGCGGGCGGGAGTGGTCCCTACAATGAGCAGTTCTTC. Residues: CASSPAGGSGPYNEQFF.

This rearrangement joins TRBV6-5 to TRBJ2-3; D is uncertain. This CDR3 has 13 residues. Germline CDR1 is MNHEY and CDR2 is SVGAGI. Deletions cut 8 bases from V and 0 bases from J, with 9 bases between. Here the CDR3 reads CASRYLSTDTQYF. The CDR3 nucleotides read TGTGCCAGCCGGTACCTTAGCACAGATACGCAGTATTTT.

The chain joins TRBV7-9 to TRBJ2-7, with D possibly matching TRBD1 (5 bases). The CDR3 loop spans 13 amino acids. The V end was cut by 1 base, the J end by 9 bases, with 13 bases between. Germline V CDR1 and CDR2: SEHNR, FQNEAQ (reference sequence). The CDR3 sequence: CASSLVGPQGQYF. CDR3 sequence (DNA): TGTGCCAGCAGCTTAGTAGGCCCCCAGGGGCAGTACTTC.

CDR3 region: CASSLQWTSGRMGNEQFF. The CDR3 nucleotides read TGTGCCAGCAGCTTACAATGGACTAGCGGGAGAATGGGGAATGAGCAGTTCTTC. This chain joins TRBV13 and TRBJ2-1; 13 bases agree with TRBD2. Trimming at V came to 2 bases and at J to 7 bases, leaving 11 bases not matched to a gene. Per germline, CDR1 PRHDT and CDR2 FYEKMQ (reference sequence). The CDR3 covers 18 residues.

This chain links TRBV14 with TRBJ2-3; D ambiguous. The V end lost 2 bases, the J end lost 6 bases, and 9 bases lay between the germline ends. Germline assignment: CDR1 SGHDN and CDR2 FVKESK. The CDR3 length is 13 residues. CDR3: CASSQSLVDTQYF. The CDR3 nucleotides read TGTGCCAGCAGCCAATCCCTTGTGGATACGCAGTATTTT.

This clone was picked up one time. The chain carries TRBV28 and TRBJ1-2; 8 bases are shared with TRBD1. Germline CDR1 and CDR2: MDHEN and SYDVKM. CDR3 size: 15 residues. V lost 3 bases and J lost 4; bases outside the gene matches: 7. The CDR3 is CASSLPDRGPYGYTF. The CDR3 nucleotides are TGTGCCAGCAGTTTGCCCGACAGGGGCCCCTATGGCTACACCTTC.